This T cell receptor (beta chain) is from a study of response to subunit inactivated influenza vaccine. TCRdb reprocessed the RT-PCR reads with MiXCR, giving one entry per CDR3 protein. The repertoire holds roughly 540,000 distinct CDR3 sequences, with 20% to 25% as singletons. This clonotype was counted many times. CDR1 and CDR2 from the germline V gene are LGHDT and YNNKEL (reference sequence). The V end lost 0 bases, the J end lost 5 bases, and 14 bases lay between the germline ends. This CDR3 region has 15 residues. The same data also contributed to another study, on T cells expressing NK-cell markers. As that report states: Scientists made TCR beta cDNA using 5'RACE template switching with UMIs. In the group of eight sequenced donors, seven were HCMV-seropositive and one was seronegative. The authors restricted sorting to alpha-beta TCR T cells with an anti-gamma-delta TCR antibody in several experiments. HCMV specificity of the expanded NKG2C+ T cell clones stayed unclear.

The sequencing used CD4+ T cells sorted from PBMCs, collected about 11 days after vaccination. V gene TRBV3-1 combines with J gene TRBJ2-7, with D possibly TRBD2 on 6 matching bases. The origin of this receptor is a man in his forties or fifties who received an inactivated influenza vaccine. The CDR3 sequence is CASSQELRELDEQYF. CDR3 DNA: TGTGCCAGCAGCCAAGAACTCCGGGAGTTAGACGAGCAGTACTTC.